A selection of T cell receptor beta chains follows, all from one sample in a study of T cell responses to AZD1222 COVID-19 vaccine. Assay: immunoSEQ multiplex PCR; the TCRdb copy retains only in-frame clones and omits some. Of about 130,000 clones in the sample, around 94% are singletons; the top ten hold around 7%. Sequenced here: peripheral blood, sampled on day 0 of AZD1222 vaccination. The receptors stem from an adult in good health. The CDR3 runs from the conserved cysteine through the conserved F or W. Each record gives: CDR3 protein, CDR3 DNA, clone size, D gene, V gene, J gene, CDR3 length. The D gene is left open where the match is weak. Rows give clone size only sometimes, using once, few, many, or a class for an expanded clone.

CASGTGAYGYTF,TGCGCCAGCGGGACAGGGGCCTATGGCTACACCTTC,NA,TRBD1,TRBV5-1,TRBJ1-2,12
CASSLPPGDSSGGDTQYF,TGTGCCAGCAGTCTACCGCCCGGAGACAGTAGTGGAGGGGATACGCAGTATTTT,NA,NA,TRBV28,TRBJ2-3,18
CASSLTPSSTDTDTQYF,TGTGCCAGCAGTTTAACCCCCTCATCGACAGACACAGATACGCAGTATTTT,NA,NA,TRBV28,TRBJ2-3,17
CSVEYGGVSGSGEQYF,TGCAGCGTTGAATACGGAGGGGTTAGCGGGAGTGGGGAGCAGTACTTC,once,TRBD2,TRBV29-1,TRBJ2-7,16
CASSRLDEQFF,TGTGCCAGCAGCCGACTAGATGAGCAGTTCTTC,NA,NA,TRBV7-8,TRBJ2-1,11
CASRPGQAPGEQYF,TGTGCCAGCAGGCCCGGACAGGCCCCAGGCGAGCAGTACTTC,NA,TRBD1,TRBV5-5,TRBJ2-7,14
CASSLRDFQETQYF,TGTGCCAGCAGCTTACGGGACTTCCAAGAGACCCAGTACTTC,NA,NA,TRBV7-9,TRBJ2-5,14
CASSFLTVFYGYTF,TGTGCCAGCAGCTTCCTGACAGTTTTCTATGGCTACACCTTC,NA,NA,TRBV7-9,TRBJ1-2,14
CASSPNSGRNTGELFF,TGTGCCAGCAGCCCTAATAGCGGGAGGAACACCGGGGAGCTGTTTTTT,NA,TRBD2,TRBV7-8,TRBJ2-2,16
CASSGGTDLSYEQYF,TGTGCCAGCAGTGGGGGGACAGACCTTTCCTACGAGCAGTACTTC,NA,NA,TRBV28,TRBJ2-7,15
CASSRIFNEQFF,TGTGCCAGCAGTCGGATCTTTAATGAGCAGTTCTTC,NA,NA,TRBV5-6,TRBJ2-1,12
CASSPGQNQPQHF,TGTGCCAGCTCACCCGGACAGAATCAGCCCCAGCATTTT,NA,NA,TRBV18,TRBJ1-5,13
CASSLAPGQLWTEAFF,TGTGCCAGCAGCTTAGCCCCGGGGCAGTTGTGGACTGAAGCTTTCTTT,NA,NA,TRBV7-6,TRBJ1-1,16
CASSLGSGTVNEQFF,TGTGCCAGCAGCTTGGGGTCAGGGACGGTAAATGAGCAGTTCTTC,NA,NA,TRBV5-8,TRBJ2-1,15
CAWSHRVDNYGYTF,TGTGCCTGGAGCCATCGGGTGGATAACTATGGCTACACCTTC,NA,NA,TRBV30,TRBJ1-2,14
CASSPPGAGSYNEQFF,TGTGCCAGCTCACCACCGGGGGCCGGCTCCTACAATGAGCAGTTCTTC,NA,NA,TRBV18,TRBJ2-1,16
CASSVVPRQGRGYTF,TGTGCCAGCAGCGTAGTACCCCGACAGGGAAGGGGCTACACCTTC,NA,TRBD1,TRBV9,TRBJ1-2,15
CASSQDPGLPSPNEQFF,TGTGCCAGCAGCCAAGACCCGGGACTACCCAGCCCCAATGAGCAGTTCTTC,NA,TRBD2,TRBV4-2,TRBJ2-1,17
CASSYALEGTEAFF,TGTGCCAGCAGTTACGCCCTGGAGGGCACTGAAGCTTTCTTT,few,NA,TRBV6-2/TRBV6-3,TRBJ1-1,14
CASSSGTVTGELFF,TGTGCCAGCAGCTCCGGGACAGTCACCGGGGAGCTGTTTTTT,NA,TRBD1,TRBV7-8,TRBJ2-2,14
CASSQGQGAVDEQFF,TGTGCCAGCAGCCAGGGACAGGGGGCAGTAGATGAGCAGTTCTTC,NA,TRBD1,TRBV6-4,TRBJ2-1,15
CASSLGLVGTDTQYF,TGTGCCAGCAGCTTGGGTTTGGTGGGCACAGATACGCAGTATTTT,NA,NA,TRBV5-5,TRBJ2-3,15
CASSLGGLAEPYEQYF,TGTGCCAGCAGCTTAGGGGGACTAGCGGAACCCTACGAGCAGTACTTC,once,TRBD2,TRBV7-9,TRBJ2-7,16
CASSIGGAGIEKLFF,TGTGCCAGTAGTATAGGCGGGGCAGGGATTGAAAAACTGTTTTTT,NA,NA,TRBV19,TRBJ1-4,15
CASSLSPSGRSHQETQYF,TGCGCCAGCAGCTTGTCCCCTAGCGGGAGGTCCCACCAAGAGACCCAGTACTTC,NA,TRBD2,TRBV5-1,TRBJ2-5,18
CASSLAQDRGLAGRERYF,TGTGCCAGCAGCTTAGCCCAAGACAGAGGACTAGCGGGAAGGGAGCGGTATTTT,NA,TRBD2,TRBV7-8,TRBJ2-3,18
CSASTPGLAGAQYF,TGCAGTGCTAGTACTCCGGGACTAGCGGGAGCGCAGTACTTC,NA,TRBD2,TRBV20-1,TRBJ2-7,14
CASSLYPRSEQFF,TGTGCCAGCAGCTTATACCCGAGGAGTGAGCAGTTCTTC,NA,NA,TRBV11-2,TRBJ2-1,13
CASSQDSMGANTGELFF,TGTGCCAGCAGCCAAGATTCAATGGGGGCCAACACCGGGGAGCTGTTTTTT,NA,NA,TRBV4-2,TRBJ2-2,17
CASSLEFPSAYNEQFF,TGTGCCAGCAGCTTAGAGTTCCCTAGCGCTTACAATGAGCAGTTCTTC,once,NA,TRBV11-3,TRBJ2-1,16
CASSPTGGSDTQYF,TGTGCCAGCAGCCCGACAGGGGGCTCAGATACGCAGTATTTT,once,TRBD1,TRBV7-3,TRBJ2-3,14
CASSEAGRLSYEQYF,TGTGCCAGCAGTGAGGCGGGCCGGCTATCCTACGAGCAGTACTTC,NA,NA,TRBV2,TRBJ2-7,15
CASTTYQGVDEKLFF,TGTGCCAGCACAACTTACCAGGGAGTGGATGAAAAACTGTTTTTT,NA,NA,TRBV11-2,TRBJ1-4,15
CASSYRTGTRNTEAFF,TGTGCCAGCAGCTATCGGACAGGGACGCGGAACACTGAAGCTTTCTTT,NA,TRBD1,TRBV11-2,TRBJ1-1,16
CASSFRGQETQYF,TGTGCCAGTAGTTTCAGGGGTCAAGAGACCCAGTACTTC,NA,NA,TRBV19,TRBJ2-5,13
CASSPSLGRGLNNEQFF,TGTGCCAGCTCACCATCCCTTGGCAGGGGGCTCAACAATGAGCAGTTCTTC,NA,TRBD1,TRBV18,TRBJ2-1,17
CASRRREVTGELFF,TGTGCCAGCAGACGAAGGGAAGTCACCGGGGAGCTGTTTTTT,NA,NA,TRBV2,TRBJ2-2,14
CASSPGWGINQPQHF,TGTGCCAGCAGCCCGGGGTGGGGGATCAATCAGCCCCAGCATTTT,NA,NA,TRBV5-5,TRBJ1-5,15
CASSEALLGGTEAFF,TGTGCCAGCAGTGAAGCGCTTCTGGGGGGCACTGAAGCTTTCTTT,NA,NA,TRBV2,TRBJ1-1,15
CASSLDRDTQYF,TGTGCCAGCAGTCTTGACAGGGATACGCAGTATTTT,NA,NA,TRBV28,TRBJ2-3,12
CASSVNGLAPLHF,TGCGCCAGCAGTGTTAACGGGTTGGCACCCCTCCACTTT,NA,NA,TRBV10-2,TRBJ1-6,13
CASSEGPLYGYTF,TGCGCCAGCAGTGAAGGGCCCCTCTATGGCTACACCTTC,once,NA,TRBV10-1,TRBJ1-2,13
CSTRQGEDYGYTF,TGCAGCACCAGACAGGGGGAAGACTATGGCTACACCTTC,NA,TRBD1,TRBV29-1,TRBJ1-2,13
CASRAGTGNNEQFF,TGTGCCAGCAGAGCCGGGACAGGCAACAATGAGCAGTTCTTC,NA,TRBD1,TRBV6-5,TRBJ2-1,14
CASSQGAGYNEQFF,TGTGCCAGCAGCCAAGGGGCGGGCTACAATGAGCAGTTCTTC,NA,NA,TRBV11-3,TRBJ2-1,14
CASSQYPGTALMNTEAFF,TGTGCCAGCAGTCAGTATCCCGGGACAGCTCTAATGAACACTGAAGCTTTCTTT,NA,TRBD1,TRBV6-6,TRBJ1-1,18
CATRQGMNTGELFF,TGTGCCACCCGACAGGGTATGAACACCGGGGAGCTGTTTTTT,NA,TRBD1,TRBV11-2,TRBJ2-2,14
CASRWADFLAKNIQYF,TGTGCCAGCAGGTGGGCGGACTTCCTAGCCAAAAACATTCAGTACTTC,NA,NA,TRBV21-1,TRBJ2-4,16